This T cell receptor beta chain is drawn from a study of blood T cell repertoires in COVID-19 (dated by TCRdb to 2018 to 2020). Background on the whole study: Samples from collaborators originated in the United States, Italy and Spain and spanned both the acute and convalescent phases of COVID-19. The prospective study material was composed of cDNA or gDNA derived from T cells, B-cell-depleted T cells, or PBMCs. A de-identified subject ID, COVID-19 status, age in years and sex were almost always included in the sample metadata. Where HLA class I and class II types were available, the types were taken from metadata supplied by the sample provider, not from assay-based typing. The repertoires were released in a freely available public database meant as a resource for research on the immune response to SARS-CoV-2. The samples were drawn from the first 160 participants of the ongoing ImmuneRACE study and from over a thousand subjects provided by 6 global collaborators. Deeply sampled blood TCRbeta repertoires from subjects exposed to, actively infected with, or recovered from COVID-19 were included in the dataset. Overall study results and their limits: How much clinical and demographic metadata was included differed by source and by participant, and the metadata was provided uncurated.

The immunoSEQ Assay, a bias-controlled multiplex PCR, was used to amplify TCRbeta CDR3 regions from genomic DNA. On the authors' methods: Within the assay, amplification of reference gene primers was used to estimate how many nucleated cells each sample contained. To quantify the absolute abundance of each unique TCRbeta CDR3 rearrangement, sequence reads were collapsed and filtered. Productive Simpson clonality was computed per sample as the square root of Simpson's diversity index over productive rearrangements. TCRdb re-hosts the immuneACCESS table, in-frame sequences only. Its copies lack some clones; in the studies checked, an unresolved V gene accounts for under half of them, and the cause for the rest is not known. V and J calls plus clone size are reproduced from that table; the DNA served to infer D and trimming. The table for this sample lists over 250,000 clones; 91% of them were counted only once. In total, the top ten clones hold roughly 2.7% of the sample.

In Seattle, one collaborating source enrolled patients while the infection was active and tracked those patients longitudinally over the course of disease. The collaborating institutions used their own protocols to collect whole blood in K2EDTA tubes. For TCRbeta analysis, collaborators shipped samples in one of three forms: frozen whole blood, isolated PBMCs, or DNA extracted from either of those sample types. The CDR3 sequence holds 16 residues, the cysteine and phenylalanine included. The DNA shown is the 48-base CDR3, in frame from base 1. At the junction V is shortened by 7 bases and J by 7 bases; bases outside the gene matches: 6. Taken from the germline V gene (reference sequence), the CDR1 and CDR2 loops are MNHEY and SMNVEV. As for this clone: The antigen it recognizes is unknown. Qualities for individual bases were not recorded, and no much larger clone is one base off.

The TCR comes from a person aged 18-30 years with COVID-19, enrolled during active disease. The chain couples TRBV27 to TRBJ2-2; a stretch of 16 junction bases matches TRBD2. Source material: peripheral blood. In nucleotide form, the sequence is TGTGCCAGCACCTGGGGACTAGCGGGAGGGGGCGGGGAGCTGTTTTTT. This encodes CASTWGLAGGGGELFF.